This T cell receptor beta chain was found in a study of CD4 T cells in relation to SARS-CoV-2 and coronaviruses. Germline CDR1 is SGDLS and CDR2 is YYNGEE. V gave up 7 bases and J gave up 0 bases, with 10 bases separating them. The CDR3 consists of 14 residues. Assay: immunoSEQ multiplex PCR; the TCRdb copy retains only in-frame clones and omits some. The sample has about 43,000 clones; around 79% are singletons. This clone came up a few times. What it recognizes is unknown. The chain recombines TRBV9 with TRBJ2-2; the D gene is possibly TRBD1 (5 bases). The sequencing sample was made of naive CD4+ T cells from PBMCs, cultured in vitro. Noted subset: naive CD4+ T cells isolated by negative enrichment. This TCR derives from an adult with COVID-19. The CDR3 protein is CASQGGANTGELFF. In DNA form, the CDR3 reads TGTGCCAGCCAGGGTGGGGCGAACACCGGGGAGCTGTTTTTT.